The rows below give T cell receptor beta chains drawn from one sample of a study of Graves' ophthalmopathy and Graves' hyperthyroidism. TCRdb passed the multiplex PCR reads through MiXCR, listing each CDR3 protein once. Here the sample spans about 220,000 distinct CDR3 sequences, roughly 21% being singletons. Specimen: peripheral blood. The source of these receptors is a woman in her forties or fifties with Graves' ophthalmopathy. Both conserved end residues are part of each CDR3. D genes are given only for firm matches. Not all rows give a size; the values are once, few, many and, for expanded clones, a class.

>TRBV19|TRBJ2-5|NA|many
TGTGCCAGTAACCGTCTACAGCGAAGTGATACCCAAGAGACCCAGTACTTC
CASNRLQRSDTQETQYF
>TRBV3-1|TRBJ2-7|NA|many
TGTGCCAGCAGCCAAGCTTCCTACGAGCAGTACTTC
CASSQASYEQYF
>TRBV24-1|TRBJ2-5|TRBD1|NA
TGTGCCAGCAGTTTGGAACAGGGGGCTTGGGGGAGTACCCAGTACTTC
CASSLEQGAWGSTQYF
>TRBV7-9|TRBJ1-5|NA|many
TGTGCCAGCAGCGATAGCAATCAGCCCCAGCATTTT
CASSDSNQPQHF
>TRBV24-1|TRBJ2-2|TRBD1|NA
TGTGCCAGCAGACTACAGGGGGCCCAGAACACCGGGGAGCTGTTTTTT
CASRLQGAQNTGELFF
>TRBV9|TRBJ2-4|NA|many
TGTGCCAGCAGCGTAGGAGGCAGGGCCGACATTCAGTACTTC
CASSVGGRADIQYF
>TRBV19|TRBJ1-1|NA|many
TGTGCCAGTAATTGGGAGGACGGCGGCGGTGAGAACACTGAAGCTTTCTTT
CASNWEDGGGENTEAFF
>TRBV20-1|TRBJ1-1|TRBD1|many
TGCAGTGCTACTCACCCAGGGGGCTCCGACACTGAAGCTTTCTTT
CSATHPGGSDTEAFF
>TRBV28|TRBJ2-7|NA|many
TGTGCCAGCAGCCATGGATCCCTCCTTTCCGAGCAGTACTTC
CASSHGSLLSEQYF
>TRBV3-1|TRBJ2-7|TRBD2|many
TGTGCCACCACGGAGACTAGCCTCCTTGGCGAGCAGTACTTC
CATTETSLLGEQYF
>TRBV6-5|TRBJ1-5|NA|many
TGTGCCAGCAGCAAGACAGGCGGTGATAACAATCAGCCCCAGCATTTT
CASSKTGGDNNQPQHF
>TRBV6-4|TRBJ2-6|NA|many
TGTGCCAGCAGACGCAGTTCAGGGATCTCTGGGGCCAACGTCCTGACTTTC
CASRRSSGISGANVLTF
>TRBV6-5|TRBJ1-5|NA|many
TGTGCCAGCAGTTACACGCAAGATCGGCCCCAGCATTTT
CASSYTQDRPQHF
>TRBV24-1|TRBJ2-3|NA|NA
TGTGCCACCAGTGATTTGGGCCAGCCTACCGAGGCGCAGTATTTT
CATSDLGQPTEAQYF
>TRBV7-3|TRBJ2-5|TRBD2|many
TGTGCCAGCAGCTTAATTCCAGCGGGAGTAGAGACCCAGTACTTC
CASSLIPAGVETQYF
>TRBV20-1|TRBJ1-5|NA|many
TGCAGTGCTAGAGATTCCGGGGAAGTCTGGCAGCCCCAGCATTTT
CSARDSGEVWQPQHF
>TRBV14|TRBJ1-2|NA|NA
TGTGCCAGCAGCCAGACGGTCTATGGCTACACCTTC
CASSQTVYGYTF
>TRBV2|TRBJ2-5|TRBD1|many
TGTGCCAGCAGTCCCGACAGGGGCCGCATCCAAGAGACCCAGTACTTC
CASSPDRGRIQETQYF
>TRBV20-1|TRBJ2-4|NA|many
TGCAGTGCTACCACGGTCCAAGCGGGCATTCAGTACTTC
CSATTVQAGIQYF
>TRBV6-1|TRBJ2-5|NA|many
TGTGCCAGCAGTCCCGGCAGTGGTACTCGGACCCAGTACTTC
CASSPGSGTRTQYF
>TRBV12-3/TRBV12-4|TRBJ1-2|NA|NA
TGTGCCAGCAGTTTGGGCAGGCGTTTTAACTATGGCTACACCTTC
CASSLGRRFNYGYTF
>TRBV7-2|TRBJ2-5|NA|many
TGTGCCAGCAACGGAGTAAAGAGACCCACCCGGGAGACCCAGTACTTC
CASNGVKRPTRETQYF
>TRBV6-5|TRBJ2-7|NA|many
TGTGCCAGCAGTTACCCCGGGGGCGAGCAGTACTTC
CASSYPGGEQYF
>TRBV9|TRBJ2-5|TRBD2|few
TGTGCCAGCACCCAAAGGGAGGGAGGTTTTGGTGAGACCCAGTACTTC
CASTQREGGFGETQYF
>TRBV11-2|TRBJ1-2|NA|many
TGTGCCAGCAGCCAAACAGGAGCCCATGGCTACACCTTC
CASSQTGAHGYTF
>TRBV5-1|TRBJ2-7|TRBD1|many
TGCGCCAGCAGCTGGACAGGGGGCATCTACGAGCAGTACTTC
CASSWTGGIYEQYF
>TRBV27|TRBJ1-5|NA|many
TGTGCCAGCAGTACCTCCTCCGGTCAGCCCCAGCATTTT
CASSTSSGQPQHF
>TRBV30|TRBJ2-4|NA|NA
TGTGCCTACGGGTTAAACATTCAGTACTTC
CAYGLNIQYF
>TRBV6-5|TRBJ2-7|NA|NA
TGTGCCAGCAGTTACTCGAGACAGCGAAACCCCTACGAGCAGTACTTC
CASSYSRQRNPYEQYF
>TRBV7-9|TRBJ2-4|TRBD1|many
TGTGCCAGCAGCTCGACAGGGGATTCCCTAAACATTCAGTACTTC
CASSSTGDSLNIQYF
>TRBV2|TRBJ2-2|TRBD1|many
TGTGCCAGCAAGAGCAGGATCGGGACAGGGGGCCCCGGGGAGCTGTTTTTT
CASKSRIGTGGPGELFF
>TRBV6-5|TRBJ1-2|NA|NA
TGTGCCAGCAGTTACTCGGGGGGGTACTATAGCGGCTACACCTTC
CASSYSGGYYSGYTF
>TRBV20-1|TRBJ2-5|TRBD2|many
TGCAGTGCCGCTCCGGGACTAAAAGAGACCCAGTACTTC
CSAAPGLKETQYF
>TRBV12-3/TRBV12-4|TRBJ2-5|NA|many
TGTGCCAGCAGTTTAGGCGGTAGCTTGGTGGAGACCCAGTACTTC
CASSLGGSLVETQYF
>TRBV6-5|TRBJ2-2|NA|many
TGTGCCACCGGTCGCGGCACCGGGGAGCTGTTTTTT
CATGRGTGELFF
>TRBV4-1|TRBJ1-2|NA|many
TGCGCCAGCAGCCAAGAACAAGGCCGAGATGGCTACACCTTC
CASSQEQGRDGYTF
>TRBV11-2|TRBJ2-7|TRBD2|many
TGTGCCAGCAGCCAGGGACTAGCGGGAGGGGCAGTTTCCTACGAGCAGTACTTC
CASSQGLAGGAVSYEQYF
>TRBV5-6|TRBJ1-5|NA|many
TGTGCCAGCAGCTCCTGGGGGGGCCCAGGTCAGCCCCAGCATTTT
CASSSWGGPGQPQHF
>TRBV10-3|TRBJ1-2|NA|few
TGTGCCATCAGTGAGTCGACGGGTAACTATGGCTACACCTTC
CAISESTGNYGYTF
>TRBV11-2|TRBJ2-7|NA|NA
TGTGCCAGCAGCGTGGGCCTCCCTTTTCGGTCCTACGAGCAGTACTTC
CASSVGLPFRSYEQYF
>TRBV12-3/TRBV12-4|TRBJ1-1|NA|many
TGTGCCAGCACCCTAAGGGGGGCAACTGAAGCTTTCTTT
CASTLRGATEAFF
>TRBV6-4|TRBJ2-4|NA|NA
TGTGCCAGCAGTGAAAATCCTAGCTGGGCCATTCAGTACTTC
CASSENPSWAIQYF
>TRBV19|TRBJ1-2|NA|many
TGTGCCAGTAGTAGGGCCCTCCCAAATGGCTACACCTTC
CASSRALPNGYTF
>TRBV9|TRBJ1-2|NA|many
TGTGCCAGCAGCCCCTCGGGGGCTTATGGCTACACCTTC
CASSPSGAYGYTF
>TRBV24-1|TRBJ2-5|TRBD2|few
TGTGCCACCAGTGATTTTTCACTAGCGGGACGGGAGACCCAGTACTTC
CATSDFSLAGRETQYF
>TRBV27|TRBJ2-4|NA|many
TGTGCCAGCAGTTCTGCCACATGGCTAGCCAAAAACATTCAGTACTTC
CASSSATWLAKNIQYF
>TRBV20-1|TRBJ2-5|NA|many
TGCAGTGCTAGAGATTGGCAAAGGGGAATTGGGGAGACCCAGTACTTC
CSARDWQRGIGETQYF
>TRBV2|TRBJ2-7|TRBD2|many
TGTGCCAGCCTCGATTGGACTAGCGGGAGTTACGAGCAGTACTTC
CASLDWTSGSYEQYF
>TRBV7-2|TRBJ2-7|NA|NA
TGTGCCAGCAGCTTTGACTCCTACTACGAGCAGTACTTC
CASSFDSYYEQYF
>TRBV2|TRBJ2-5|TRBD1|many
TGTGCCAGCAGTGATGGGACAGGGCAAGAGACCCAGTACTTC
CASSDGTGQETQYF
>TRBV11-2|TRBJ2-7|TRBD2|few
TGTGCCAGCAGCTTGGGAGGACTAGCGGGAGGAGGGTCCTACGAGCAGTACTTC
CASSLGGLAGGGSYEQYF
>TRBV12-3/TRBV12-4|TRBJ1-5|TRBD1|many
TGTGCCAGCAGAGGGACAGGCAATCAGCCCCAGCATTTT
CASRGTGNQPQHF
>TRBV12-3/TRBV12-4|TRBJ2-2|NA|many
TGTGCCAGCAGTCGAAATACCGGGGAGCTGTTTTTT
CASSRNTGELFF